This note documents a single T cell receptor beta chain sequence. This record comes from a study of blood T cell repertoires in COVID-19. The trim removed 6 bases at V and 3 bases at J, leaving 13 bases unmatched. CDR3 size: 17 residues. Per germline, CDR1 SGHTA and CDR2 FQGNSA. In the original workflow: The assay estimated nucleated cells by amplifying reference gene primers. Sequencing was performed with immunoSEQ multiplex PCR; in TCRdb, only in-frame clones are kept and a portion is missing. V, J and clone size are taken as reported in that table, and D and trimming were inferred from the DNA itself. The table has about 190,000 clones, approximately 84% seen once.

This clonotype was obtained from a woman aged 30 to 39 who had recovered from COVID-19. This sequence joins TRBV7-2 and TRBJ2-4, with TRBD1 matching 8 bases. The sequenced sample consisted of PBMCs or T cells enriched from blood (not recorded which). The CDR3 spells CASRKTGARTDKNIQYF. CDR3 sequence (DNA): TGTGCCAGCAGGAAGACAGGGGCCCGGACGGACAAAAACATTCAGTACTTC.